These T cell receptor beta chains were read from a single sample in a study of OX40 agonist ivuxolimab in advanced cancers. Here immunoSEQ multiplex PCR was the method, and the copy in TCRdb shows in-frame clones only, minus some. The sample holds under 85,000 clones, roughly 90% seen once. The material was CD4+ or CD8+ T cells sorted from blood, obtained in a trial of the OX40 agonist ivuxolimab. The receptors originated from an adult with an advanced solid tumor such as melanoma, head and neck, liver or kidney cancer. Both conserved end residues are part of each CDR3. A D gene is named only where the DNA matches it firmly. Not every row has a clone size; where given, it reads once, few, many or a size class.

clone size	D gene	V gene	J gene	CDR3 protein	CDR3 DNA
.	.	TRBV9	TRBJ2-3	CASSPRKGKADTQYF	TGTGCCAGCAGCCCTAGGAAAGGGAAAGCAGATACGCAGTATTTT
.	.	TRBV5-4	TRBJ2-5	CAGSLRQETQYF	TGTGCCGGCAGCTTGAGGCAAGAGACCCAGTACTTC
.	.	TRBV28	TRBJ2-3	CASSLSKGESTDTQYF	TGTGCCAGCAGTTTATCTAAGGGCGAAAGCACAGATACGCAGTATTTT
.	.	TRBV4-1	TRBJ2-7	CASSRHGPLEQYF	TGCGCCAGCAGCCGTCACGGCCCTCTCGAGCAGTACTTC
.	.	TRBV28	TRBJ2-5	CASGFTGATLKVLYF	TGTGCCAGCGGGTTTACCGGCGCGACACTGAAGGTATTGTACTTC
.	.	TRBV15	TRBJ2-1	CATSRGPASGALNNEQFF	TGTGCCACCAGCAGAGGGCCGGCAAGTGGCGCCCTAAACAATGAGCAGTTCTTC
once	TRBD1	TRBV29-1	TRBJ2-1	CSVRTGGTFF	TGCAGCGTTAGGACAGGGGGGACGTTCTTC
.	.	TRBV18	TRBJ1-1	CASSRGALGNTEAFF	TGTGCCAGCTCACGCGGGGCCCTGGGGAACACTGAAGCTTTCTTT
.	.	TRBV5-8	TRBJ1-2	CASSLRSDYGYTF	TGTGCCAGCAGCTTGCGATCGGACTATGGCTACACCTTC
once	.	TRBV28	TRBJ2-7	CASSKGRTYEQYF	TGTGCCAGCAGTAAGGGCCGAACCTACGAGCAGTACTTC
.	.	TRBV28	TRBJ2-5	CASSLRTSGPWYQETQYF	TGTGCCAGCAGTTTAAGGACCTCAGGCCCCTGGTACCAAGAGACCCAGTACTTC
few	TRBD2	TRBV28	TRBJ2-7	CASITSGSYEQYF	TGTGCCAGCATTACTAGCGGGAGCTACGAGCAGTACTTC
.	TRBD2	TRBV7-3	TRBJ2-1	CASSLVSLSGRLANEQFF	TGTGCCAGCAGCTTAGTCTCCCTAAGCGGGAGATTGGCGAATGAGCAGTTCTTC
.	TRBD2	TRBV5-1	TRBJ2-7	CASSETRLADYEQYF	TGCGCCAGCAGCGAAACCCGACTAGCGGACTACGAGCAGTACTTC
.	.	TRBV2	TRBJ2-1	CASSVGLAGYNEQFF	TGTGCCAGCAGTGTAGGACTCGCCGGATACAATGAGCAGTTCTTC
.	.	TRBV6-1	TRBJ2-7	CASIGQPITFYEQYF	TGTGCCAGCATAGGACAGCCAATTACCTTCTACGAGCAGTACTTC
.	.	TRBV7-2	TRBJ2-7	CASSIHVKRQTSSYEQYF	TGTGCCAGCAGTATACACGTAAAAAGACAGACGAGCTCCTACGAGCAGTACTTC
.	TRBD1	TRBV28	TRBJ2-3	CASRPPGQGTDTQYF	TGTGCCAGCAGACCACCGGGACAGGGGACAGATACGCAGTATTTT
.	TRBD2	TRBV9	TRBJ2-2	CASSPGLASNTGELFF	TGTGCCAGCAGCCCCGGACTAGCGTCGAACACCGGGGAGCTGTTTTTT
.	.	TRBV19	TRBJ2-7	CASSPANSYEQYF	TGTGCCAGTAGTCCGGCGAATTCCTACGAGCAGTACTTC
.	.	TRBV29-1	TRBJ2-3	CSVDSQGDTQYF	TGCAGCGTTGATTCTCAAGGAGATACGCAGTATTTT
.	TRBD1	TRBV5-4	TRBJ1-5	CASSSQGVSNQPQHF	TGTGCCAGCAGCTCTCAGGGGGTAAGCAATCAGCCCCAGCATTTT
.	TRBD1	TRBV5-5	TRBJ2-7	CASSPGRTGDMEQYF	TGTGCCAGCAGCCCGGGGCGGACAGGGGATATGGAGCAGTACTTC
.	TRBD1	TRBV7-8	TRBJ2-1	CASSMSRDREQFF	TGTGCCAGCAGCATGAGCAGGGACAGGGAGCAGTTCTTC
.	.	TRBV4-3	TRBJ2-5	CASSQDGQETQYF	TGCGCCAGCAGCCAAGATGGGCAAGAGACCCAGTACTTC
once	.	TRBV5-3	TRBJ2-3	CARSSTDTQYF	TGTGCCAGAAGCAGCACAGATACGCAGTATTTT
.	TRBD1	TRBV11-2	TRBJ1-1	CASSLLQGAGTEAFF	TGTGCCAGCAGCTTGCTACAGGGGGCAGGGACTGAAGCTTTCTTT
.	.	TRBV7-2	TRBJ2-1	CASSSGTYNEQFF	TGTGCCAGCAGCTCAGGAACCTACAATGAGCAGTTCTTC
.	.	TRBV7-2	TRBJ2-5	CASSNLDMYQETQYF	TGTGCCAGCAGCAACCTTGACATGTACCAAGAGACCCAGTACTTC
.	.	TRBV6-1	TRBJ2-5	CASSEGRVVGIETQYF	TGTGCCAGCAGTGAAGGAAGGGTTGTTGGTATAGAGACCCAGTACTTC
.	.	TRBV30	TRBJ2-3	CAWTLDTDTQYF	TGTGCCTGGACCCTCGACACAGATACGCAGTATTTT
.	.	TRBV6-1	TRBJ2-1	CASSEFTGQNEQFF	TGTGCCAGCAGTGAATTTACAGGTCAAAATGAGCAGTTCTTC
.	.	TRBV28	TRBJ2-1	CATNYLSGNNEQFF	TGTGCCACCAACTACCTCTCGGGGAACAATGAGCAGTTCTTC
.	.	TRBV7-2	TRBJ2-5	CASSLLRQSETQYF	TGTGCCAGCAGCTTATTACGGCAGTCAGAGACCCAGTACTTC
.	.	TRBV18	TRBJ2-5	CASSLMTDLRETQYF	TGTGCCAGCTCACTGATGACTGACCTCAGGGAGACCCAGTACTTC
few	TRBD1	TRBV7-3	TRBJ2-2	CASRQTGGDNTGELFF	TGTGCCAGCAGACAGACAGGGGGCGATAACACCGGGGAGCTGTTTTTT
.	.	TRBV19	TRBJ1-2	CASRISGADGYTF	TGTGCCAGTAGGATTTCTGGGGCGGATGGCTACACCTTC
.	.	TRBV7-2	TRBJ2-5	CASSYQGGETQYF	TGTGCCAGCAGCTACCAGGGGGGAGAGACCCAGTACTTC
.	TRBD1	TRBV6-6	TRBJ2-1	CASSTTGQFYNEQFF	TGTGCCAGCAGCACGACAGGGCAATTCTACAATGAGCAGTTCTTC
.	TRBD2	TRBV7-6	TRBJ2-7	CASSLAEHLNYEQYF	TGTGCCAGCAGCCTAGCGGAACATCTAAACTACGAGCAGTACTTC
.	TRBD1	TRBV6-1	TRBJ1-1	CATVTGVTEAFF	TGTGCCACCGTGACAGGGGTTACTGAAGCTTTCTTT
.	TRBD2	TRBV4-2	TRBJ2-7	CASRPRPGLAAANEQYF	TGTGCCAGCAGACCACGACCAGGACTAGCGGCGGCCAACGAGCAGTACTTC
.	.	TRBV2	TRBJ2-1	CARGGSYNEQFF	TGTGCCAGGGGGGGCTCCTACAATGAGCAGTTCTTC
.	TRBD1	TRBV18	TRBJ2-4	CASSPPLTGAKNIQYF	TGTGCCAGCTCACCACCTTTGACAGGGGCCAAAAACATTCAGTACTTC
.	.	TRBV7-6	TRBJ2-3	CASSPHTKSNTQYF	TGTGCCAGCAGCCCTCACACAAAGTCGAATACGCAGTATTTT
.	.	TRBV2	TRBJ2-5	CASKGGQETQYF	TGTGCCAGCAAGGGGGGCCAAGAGACCCAGTACTTC
.	.	TRBV5-8	TRBJ2-2	CASSTGTHRTGELFF	TGTGCCAGCAGCACAGGGACCCATCGTACCGGGGAGCTGTTTTTT
.	TRBD1	TRBV6-6	TRBJ1-5	CASSYTGVSNQPQHF	TGTGCCAGCAGTTACACAGGGGTAAGCAATCAGCCCCAGCATTTT
.	TRBD1	TRBV9	TRBJ1-2	CASSAGQGNYGYTF	TGTGCCAGCAGCGCAGGACAGGGAAACTATGGCTACACCTTC
.	.	TRBV2	TRBJ1-5	CASSRDSNNQPQHF	TGTGCCAGCAGCCGTGACAGTAACAATCAGCCCCAGCATTTT
.	.	TRBV27	TRBJ2-1	CASSTRSRSNYNEQFF	TGTGCCAGCAGTACGAGGTCTAGATCAAACTACAATGAGCAGTTCTTC
.	TRBD2	TRBV28	TRBJ2-1	CASSLTGLAGNNEQFF	TGTGCCAGCAGTTTAACCGGACTAGCGGGGAACAATGAGCAGTTCTTC
.	.	TRBV6-5	TRBJ1-1	CASRPWGVPEAFF	TGTGCCAGCAGACCTTGGGGTGTCCCTGAAGCTTTCTTT